This T cell receptor (beta chain) was retrieved from a study of T-cell reconstitution after alpha-beta-depleted transplantation in children. Unique molecular identifiers were used in preparing the TCRbeta library. MiXCR, applied by TCRdb to the PCR reads, yields one record per CDR3 protein. The sample includes approximately 350,000 distinct CDR3 sequences, roughly 15% of them seen just once. The CDR3 length is 13 residues. The V end lost 3 bases, the J end lost 5 bases, and 8 bases lay between the germline ends. This clonotype was counted a few times. The sample here was PBMCs, taken from the stem cell graft. This receptor was identified in a human donor who donated a stem cell graft to a child with Fanconi anemia. The chain links TRBV12-3 or TRBV12-4 to TRBJ1-5; D not certain. The CDR3, as DNA: TGTGCCAGCAGTTTGAGGTTGGATCAGCCCCAGCATTTT. Translated: CASSLRLDQPQHF.